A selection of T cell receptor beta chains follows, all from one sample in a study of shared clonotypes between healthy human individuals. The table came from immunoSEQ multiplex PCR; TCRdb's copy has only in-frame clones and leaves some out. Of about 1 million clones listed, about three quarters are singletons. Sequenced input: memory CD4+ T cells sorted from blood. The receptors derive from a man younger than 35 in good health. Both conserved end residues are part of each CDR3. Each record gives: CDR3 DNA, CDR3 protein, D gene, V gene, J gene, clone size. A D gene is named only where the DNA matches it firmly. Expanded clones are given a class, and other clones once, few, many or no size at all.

DNA: TGTGCCAGCAGCTTGTTTTCGGGTCTCACAGATACGCAGTATTTT; CDR3: CASSLFSGLTDTQYF; D: NA; V: TRBV5-6; J: TRBJ2-3; size: once
DNA: TGTGCCAGCAGTTATGAGGCCTCGAGGAATGAGCAGTTCTTC; CDR3: CASSYEASRNEQFF; D: NA; V: TRBV6-9; J: TRBJ2-1; size: few
DNA: TGTGCCAGCAGCTTAGCGGGGACAGGGGGAAACACCATATATTTT; CDR3: CASSLAGTGGNTIYF; D: TRBD1; V: TRBV7-2; J: TRBJ1-3; size: NA
DNA: TGTGCCAGCTCACCACTGCGTTCGGGACTTTACGAGCAGTACTTC; CDR3: CASSPLRSGLYEQYF; D: NA; V: TRBV18; J: TRBJ2-7; size: NA
DNA: TGCGCCAGCAGCTTGCCTCTGGACAGGGTACACGAGCAGTACTTC; CDR3: CASSLPLDRVHEQYF; D: TRBD1; V: TRBV5-1; J: TRBJ2-7; size: many
DNA: TGCGCCAGCAGCTCAGGACAGGGGGGTACCTATGGCTACACCTTC; CDR3: CASSSGQGGTYGYTF; D: TRBD1; V: TRBV5-1; J: TRBJ1-2; size: NA
DNA: TGTGCCAGCAGTTACGGGGACCCTGGAAACACCATATATTTT; CDR3: CASSYGDPGNTIYF; D: NA; V: TRBV6-6; J: TRBJ1-3; size: NA
DNA: TGTGCCAGCAGCCCTGGGGACAGGGGAGAGACCCAGTACTTC; CDR3: CASSPGDRGETQYF; D: TRBD1; V: TRBV9; J: TRBJ2-5; size: few
DNA: TGTGCCAGCAGCTTGGGGGAAGGTAGCGGGAGCCGATCGGAGACCCAGTACTTC; CDR3: CASSLGEGSGSRSETQYF; D: TRBD2; V: TRBV5-4; J: TRBJ2-5; size: NA
DNA: TGTGCCAGCAGTTACGTACAGGGGTCAAACATTCAGTACTTC; CDR3: CASSYVQGSNIQYF; D: TRBD1; V: TRBV6-6; J: TRBJ2-4; size: NA
DNA: TGTGCCAGCAGTTACTCGATATTAGCGGGCTCCTACGAGCAGTACTTC; CDR3: CASSYSILAGSYEQYF; D: TRBD2; V: TRBV6-5; J: TRBJ2-7; size: NA
DNA: TGTGCCAGTACAGGGGGGCGGATGGCTAGCTATGGCTACACCTTC; CDR3: CASTGGRMASYGYTF; D: TRBD1; V: TRBV11-3; J: TRBJ1-2; size: NA
DNA: TGTGCCAGCAGCTTGGCGGGACTAGCGGCCAAGATGGAGCAGTTCTTC; CDR3: CASSLAGLAAKMEQFF; D: TRBD2; V: TRBV5-6; J: TRBJ2-1; size: NA
DNA: TGTGCCAGCAGCTTAGATGTGGGGGGGAACACAGATACGCAGTATTTT; CDR3: CASSLDVGGNTDTQYF; D: TRBD2; V: TRBV7-6; J: TRBJ2-3; size: NA
DNA: TGTGCCAGCAGTGAAAGTGGGGGGTTCACTGAAGCTTTCTTT; CDR3: CASSESGGFTEAFF; D: NA; V: TRBV2; J: TRBJ1-1; size: NA
DNA: TGCAGCGTCGGCAGTGGGGGAGATGGCTACACCTTC; CDR3: CSVGSGGDGYTF; D: NA; V: TRBV29-1; J: TRBJ1-2; size: NA